This T cell receptor beta chain is from a study of control samples from healthy donors and cancer patients. The CDR3 loop spans 13 amino acids. Between the trimmed V and J ends, which lost 1 base and 8 bases, there was a span of 11 bases. Germline V gene lookup returns CDR1 MDHEN and CDR2 SYDVKM. Libraries were prepared by immunoSEQ multiplex PCR; TCRdb keeps only in-frame clonotypes and omits some of them. The sample includes roughly 130,000 clones, approximately 92% seen only once; the top ten take about 2.6%. The rearrangement uses TRBV28 and TRBJ1-2; D unclear. This TCR derives from a man aged 18-30 years in good health. The material sequenced was blood. This CDR3 is CASSLLAGGGYTF. The DNA for the CDR3 is TGTGCCAGCAGTTTATTGGCTGGAGGGGGCTACACCTTC.